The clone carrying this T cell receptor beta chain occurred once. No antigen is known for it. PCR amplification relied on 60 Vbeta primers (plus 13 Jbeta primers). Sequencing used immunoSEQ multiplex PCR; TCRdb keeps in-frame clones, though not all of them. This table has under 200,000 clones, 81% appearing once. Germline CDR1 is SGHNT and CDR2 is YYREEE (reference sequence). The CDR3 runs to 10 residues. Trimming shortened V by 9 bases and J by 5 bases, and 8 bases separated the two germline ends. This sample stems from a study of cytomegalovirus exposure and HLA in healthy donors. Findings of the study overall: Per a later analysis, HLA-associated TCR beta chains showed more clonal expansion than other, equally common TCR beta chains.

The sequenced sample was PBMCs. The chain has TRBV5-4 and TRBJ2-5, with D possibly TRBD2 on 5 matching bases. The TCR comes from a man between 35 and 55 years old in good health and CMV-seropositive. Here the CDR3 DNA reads TGTGCCACCCGGGGTGAGACCCAGTACTTC. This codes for CATRGETQYF.